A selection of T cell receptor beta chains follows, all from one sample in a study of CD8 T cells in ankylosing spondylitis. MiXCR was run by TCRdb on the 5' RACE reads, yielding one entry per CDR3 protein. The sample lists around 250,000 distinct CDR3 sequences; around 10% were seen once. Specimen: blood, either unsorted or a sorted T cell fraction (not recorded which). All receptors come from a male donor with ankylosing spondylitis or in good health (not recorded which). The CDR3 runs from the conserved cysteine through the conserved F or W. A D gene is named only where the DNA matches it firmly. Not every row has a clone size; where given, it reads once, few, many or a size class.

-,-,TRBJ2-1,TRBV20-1,TGCAGTGCTAGACGAGTTTACAATGAGCAGTTCTTC,CSARRVYNEQFF
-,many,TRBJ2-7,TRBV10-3,TGTGCCATCAAAGCTGAGAGCTCCTACGAGCAGTACTTC,CAIKAESSYEQYF
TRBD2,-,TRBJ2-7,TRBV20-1,TGCAGTGCTAGAGGTCGAGCGGGGGGAACTTTCTACGAGCAGTACTTC,CSARGRAGGTFYEQYF
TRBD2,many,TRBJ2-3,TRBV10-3,TGTGCCATCAGTGAGGCGTCTAGCGGGAACACAGATACGCAGTATTTT,CAISEASSGNTDTQYF
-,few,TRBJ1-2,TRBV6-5,TGTGCCAGCAGTTTAGTAGGGTATGGCTACACCTTC,CASSLVGYGYTF
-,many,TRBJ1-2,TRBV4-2,TGTGCCAGCAGCCCACCGGGGAGCAGGGACTATGGCTACACCTTC,CASSPPGSRDYGYTF
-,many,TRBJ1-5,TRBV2,TGTGCCAGCAAGGTTAGCAATCAGCCCCAGCAATTT,CASKVSNQPQQF
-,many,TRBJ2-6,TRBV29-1,TGCAGCGTTCGTCAGACAGGAGACTCTGGGGCCAACGTCCTGACTTTC,CSVRQTGDSGANVLTF
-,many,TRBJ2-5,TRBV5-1,TGCGCCAGCAGCTTGGTCCTCGGGGGAAGCGGGGAGACCCAGTACTTC,CASSLVLGGSGETQYF
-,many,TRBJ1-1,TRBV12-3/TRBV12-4,TGTGCCAGCAGATTCGGCCGGGACACTGAAGCTTTCTTT,CASRFGRDTEAFF
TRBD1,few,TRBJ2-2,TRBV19,TGTGCCAGTAGTACCCGACAGGGGACGGACACCGGGGAGCTGTTTTTT,CASSTRQGTDTGELFF
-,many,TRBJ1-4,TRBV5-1,TGCGCCAGCAGCTTGGAGGGGGACGCAACTAATGAAAAACTGTTTTTT,CASSLEGDATNEKLFF